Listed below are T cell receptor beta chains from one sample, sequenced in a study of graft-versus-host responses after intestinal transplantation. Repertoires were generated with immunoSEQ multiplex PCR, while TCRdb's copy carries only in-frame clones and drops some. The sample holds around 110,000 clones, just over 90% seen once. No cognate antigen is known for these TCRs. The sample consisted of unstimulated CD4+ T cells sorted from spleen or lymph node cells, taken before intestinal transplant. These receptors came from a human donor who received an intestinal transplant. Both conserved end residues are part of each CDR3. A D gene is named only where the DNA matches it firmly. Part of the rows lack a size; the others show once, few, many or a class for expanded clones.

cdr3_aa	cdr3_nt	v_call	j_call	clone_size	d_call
CASSQEVQAYNEQFF	TGCGCCAGCAGCCAAGAAGTGCAGGCATACAATGAGCAGTTCTTC	TRBV4-1	TRBJ2-1	once	NA
CSVEGTTPEAFF	TGCAGCGTTGAAGGGACAACTCCTGAAGCTTTCTTT	TRBV29-1	TRBJ1-1	NA	NA
CASGLYEGVGEQFF	TGTGCTAGTGGTTTGTATGAGGGAGTTGGGGAGCAGTTCTTC	TRBV12-5	TRBJ2-1	once	NA
CATRDPGPGTQYF	TGTGCCACCAGGGATCCGGGTCCGGGGACCCAGTACTTC	TRBV15	TRBJ2-5	NA	NA
CASSPRRRGSTDTQYF	TGCGCCAGCAGCCCCCGGCGCAGGGGAAGCACAGATACGCAGTATTTT	TRBV4-1	TRBJ2-3	NA	NA
CATYIQSNTEAFF	TGTGCCACCTATATACAGTCGAACACTGAAGCTTTCTTT	TRBV6-6	TRBJ1-1	NA	NA
CASRPRAGGGQETQYF	TGTGCCAGCAGGCCAAGGGCGGGGGGGGGTCAAGAGACCCAGTACTTC	TRBV5-4	TRBJ2-5	NA	TRBD2
CASSLGTGPSYEQYF	TGTGCCAGCTCCCTAGGGACAGGGCCCTCCTACGAGCAGTACTTC	TRBV18	TRBJ2-7	once	TRBD1
CASSLPGLGGFTDTQYF	TGCGCCAGCAGCTTGCCCGGCCTCGGGGGTTTCACAGATACGCAGTATTTT	TRBV5-1	TRBJ2-3	NA	NA
CASSFGQGSQYF	TGTGCCAGCAGCTTCGGACAGGGTAGCCAGTACTTC	TRBV5-4	TRBJ2-5	NA	TRBD1
CASGQQGYYEQYF	TGTGCTAGTGGTCAGCAGGGGTACTACGAGCAGTACTTC	TRBV12-5	TRBJ2-7	NA	NA
CASSSRNTGELFF	TGTGCCAGCAGCTCGCGGAACACCGGGGAGCTGTTTTTT	TRBV9	TRBJ2-2	NA	NA
CASSMRGMNTEAFF	TGTGCCAGCAGCATGAGGGGGATGAACACTGAAGCTTTCTTT	TRBV7-2	TRBJ1-1	NA	NA
CASSLYRGHGGTEAFF	TGTGCCAGCAGTCTCTACAGGGGGCACGGAGGGACTGAAGCTTTCTTT	TRBV27	TRBJ1-1	NA	TRBD1
CASRRQGGTDTQYF	TGTGCCAGCAGACGACAGGGTGGCACAGATACGCAGTATTTT	TRBV5-8	TRBJ2-3	NA	TRBD1
CASSGHSNQPQHF	TGTGCCAGCAGTGGACATAGCAATCAGCCCCAGCATTTT	TRBV27	TRBJ1-5	NA	NA
CASSISPVTNEKLFF	TGTGCCAGTAGTATATCCCCGGTAACTAATGAAAAACTGTTTTTT	TRBV19	TRBJ1-4	NA	NA
CASSMRGGTDTQYF	TGTGCCAGTAGTATGCGGGGGGGCACAGATACGCAGTATTTT	TRBV19	TRBJ2-3	NA	TRBD2
CASSLGQGAETQYF	TGTGCCAGCAGCTTGGGACAGGGGGCAGAGACCCAGTACTTC	TRBV5-8	TRBJ2-5	once	TRBD1
CASSFDGRLQETQYF	TGTGCCAGCAGCTTCGACGGGAGGCTCCAAGAGACCCAGTACTTC	TRBV11-2	TRBJ2-5	NA	TRBD2
CASSPTGRGRNTEAFF	TGTGCCAGCAGCCCGACAGGGAGAGGAAGGAACACTGAAGCTTTCTTT	TRBV28	TRBJ1-1	NA	TRBD1
CASRELAGGPNTGELFF	TGTGCCAGCAGGGAACTAGCGGGAGGTCCGAACACCGGGGAGCTGTTTTTT	TRBV2	TRBJ2-2	NA	TRBD2
CASSLSRTSGGAGEQFF	TGTGCCAGCAGCTTAAGTCGGACTAGCGGGGGGGCGGGTGAGCAGTTCTTC	TRBV11-3	TRBJ2-1	NA	TRBD2
CASSQDFRTSGRDYNEQFF	TGCGCCAGCAGCCAAGATTTCAGGACTAGCGGGAGAGATTACAATGAGCAGTTCTTC	TRBV4-1	TRBJ2-1	NA	TRBD2
CASSRLAASTDTQYF	TGTGCCAGCTCCAGACTAGCGGCCAGCACAGATACGCAGTATTTT	TRBV6-5	TRBJ2-3	NA	TRBD2
CASSKTSGGSYEQYF	TGCGCCAGCAGTAAGACTAGCGGGGGGTCCTACGAGCAGTACTTC	TRBV10-2	TRBJ2-7	NA	TRBD2
CASSPTWEEDQETQYF	TGTGCCAGCAGTCCAACATGGGAGGAGGACCAAGAGACCCAGTACTTC	TRBV28	TRBJ2-5	NA	NA
CASSPGQGLEQYF	TGTGCCAGCAGCCCCGGACAGGGGCTCGAGCAGTACTTC	TRBV7-2	TRBJ2-7	NA	TRBD1
CASSYSRYQPQHF	TGTGCCAGCAGTTACTCGAGGTATCAGCCCCAGCATTTT	TRBV6-5	TRBJ1-5	NA	NA
CATSFRQGRGPLHF	TGTGCCACCAGCTTCAGACAGGGCCGGGGACCCCTCCACTTT	TRBV15	TRBJ1-6	NA	TRBD1
CASVQGFATNEKLFF	TGTGCCAGTGTGCAGGGGTTTGCAACTAATGAAAAACTGTTTTTT	TRBV2	TRBJ1-4	NA	NA